A selection of T cell receptor beta chains follows, all from one sample in a study of T-cell memory formation after mild COVID-19. TCRdb recomputed calls from the 5' RACE reads with MiXCR, one row per CDR3 protein. The sample contains around 300,000 distinct CDR3 sequences, 15% to 20% of which appear only once. The specimen sequenced was PBMCs or a T cell subset sorted from them (not recorded which). The receptors derive from a man between 18 and 29 years old who had mild COVID-19 (a few samples of this study predate the infection). Cell type and time point are not known. Both conserved end residues are part of each CDR3. A D gene is named only where the DNA matches it firmly. Not all rows give a size; the values are once, few, many and, for expanded clones, a class.

clone size: few; V gene: TRBV15; D gene: .; J gene: TRBJ1-6; CDR3 DNA: TGTGCCACCAGCAGGGGTAGGAATTCACCCCTCCACTTT; CDR3 protein: CATSRGRNSPLHF
clone size: .; V gene: TRBV4-2; D gene: .; J gene: TRBJ2-1; CDR3 DNA: TGTGCCAGCAGCCAAGATTTTTGGGGCCGAACCTCCTACAATGAGCAGTTCTTC; CDR3 protein: CASSQDFWGRTSYNEQFF
clone size: few; V gene: TRBV20-1; D gene: TRBD2; J gene: TRBJ2-5; CDR3 DNA: TGCAGTGCTAGCACCAATATAGCGGGGGCCCGGGGAGAGACCCAGTACTTC; CDR3 protein: CSASTNIAGARGETQYF
clone size: .; V gene: TRBV5-1; D gene: .; J gene: TRBJ2-2; CDR3 DNA: TGCGCCAGCAGCCATCAGGGAACCGGGGAGCTGTTTTTT; CDR3 protein: CASSHQGTGELFF
clone size: few; V gene: TRBV5-1; D gene: TRBD1; J gene: TRBJ2-5; CDR3 DNA: TGCGCCAGCAACCCGGGACAGCAAGAGACCCAGTACTTC; CDR3 protein: CASNPGQQETQYF
clone size: many; V gene: TRBV4-1; D gene: TRBD2; J gene: TRBJ2-4; CDR3 DNA: TGCGCCAGCAGCCAACTACCCGGGGGGACGTCCAAAAACATTCAGTACTTC; CDR3 protein: CASSQLPGGTSKNIQYF
clone size: .; V gene: TRBV7-2; D gene: .; J gene: TRBJ1-4; CDR3 DNA: TGTGCCAGCAGCTTAGGTTACAGAGCAACTAATGAAAAACTGTTTTTT; CDR3 protein: CASSLGYRATNEKLFF
clone size: few; V gene: TRBV20-1; D gene: .; J gene: TRBJ2-5; CDR3 DNA: TGCAGTGCTACGTCACTAGGAAAGACCCAGTACTTC; CDR3 protein: CSATSLGKTQYF
clone size: few; V gene: TRBV6-5; D gene: .; J gene: TRBJ1-4; CDR3 DNA: TGTGCCAGCAGTTACTCGAGGTCTTGGGGTTTGGAAAAACTGTTTTTT; CDR3 protein: CASSYSRSWGLEKLFF
clone size: few; V gene: TRBV29-1; D gene: .; J gene: TRBJ2-2; CDR3 DNA: TGCAGCGCCGAGGGGGGCACCGGGGAGCTGTTTTTT; CDR3 protein: CSAEGGTGELFF
clone size: .; V gene: TRBV19; D gene: TRBD1; J gene: TRBJ1-5; CDR3 DNA: TGTGCCAGTAGCCCGGGACAGGTGACCAATCAGCCCCAGCATTTT; CDR3 protein: CASSPGQVTNQPQHF
clone size: .; V gene: TRBV27; D gene: TRBD1; J gene: TRBJ1-1; CDR3 DNA: TGTGCCAGCAGTTATCCCCAGACAGGGGAAGCTTTCTTT; CDR3 protein: CASSYPQTGEAFF
clone size: .; V gene: TRBV6-6; D gene: TRBD1; J gene: TRBJ1-5; CDR3 DNA: TGTGCCAGCATAGGGCCTCTAACAGGGGATCAGCCCCAGCATTTT; CDR3 protein: CASIGPLTGDQPQHF
clone size: few; V gene: TRBV12-3/TRBV12-4; D gene: .; J gene: TRBJ2-3; CDR3 DNA: TGTGCCAGCAGTGTCGGGACGGTAGGAGCAGATACGCAGTATTTT; CDR3 protein: CASSVGTVGADTQYF
clone size: few; V gene: TRBV12-3/TRBV12-4; D gene: .; J gene: TRBJ1-5; CDR3 DNA: TGTGCCAGCAGTTTTCGAGGGGGGAGCAATCAGCCCCAGCATTTT; CDR3 protein: CASSFRGGSNQPQHF
clone size: few; V gene: TRBV5-1; D gene: TRBD1; J gene: TRBJ2-3; CDR3 DNA: TGCGCCAGCAGCTTAGGGCAGGGGGTAGGTCTTCGGTATTTT; CDR3 protein: CASSLGQGVGLRYF
clone size: many; V gene: TRBV7-6; D gene: .; J gene: TRBJ1-5; CDR3 DNA: TGTGCCAGCAGCTTACAAAGCGGGTTCAATCAGCCCCAGCATTTT; CDR3 protein: CASSLQSGFNQPQHF
clone size: few; V gene: TRBV28; D gene: TRBD1; J gene: TRBJ1-2; CDR3 DNA: TGTGCCAGCAGTCCCAGGGACAGGGCCTATGGCTACACCTTC; CDR3 protein: CASSPRDRAYGYTF
clone size: .; V gene: TRBV7-2; D gene: .; J gene: TRBJ1-3; CDR3 DNA: TGTGCCAGCAGCTTCGATCGGGGCTCTGGAAACACCATATATTTT; CDR3 protein: CASSFDRGSGNTIYF
clone size: .; V gene: TRBV6-2/TRBV6-3; D gene: .; J gene: TRBJ2-1; CDR3 DNA: TGTGCCAGCAGTTTAGACCTCTACAATGAGCAGTTCTTC; CDR3 protein: CASSLDLYNEQFF
clone size: .; V gene: TRBV4-1; D gene: .; J gene: TRBJ2-3; CDR3 DNA: TGCGCCAGCGGGACTAGCACAGATACGCAGTATTTT; CDR3 protein: CASGTSTDTQYF
clone size: .; V gene: TRBV6-2/TRBV6-3; D gene: TRBD1; J gene: TRBJ1-1; CDR3 DNA: TGTGCCAGCAGTTACTCGACCACCTGGACAGGGAGGAACACTGAAGCTTTCTTT; CDR3 protein: CASSYSTTWTGRNTEAFF
clone size: many; V gene: TRBV29-1; D gene: .; J gene: TRBJ2-2; CDR3 DNA: TGCAGCGTCCCAGGGACCACGAACACCGGGGAGCTGTTTTTT; CDR3 protein: CSVPGTTNTGELFF
clone size: few; V gene: TRBV7-9; D gene: .; J gene: TRBJ2-7; CDR3 DNA: TGTGCCAGCAGCAATACGGGCCTTTACTACGAGCAGTACTTC; CDR3 protein: CASSNTGLYYEQYF
clone size: few; V gene: TRBV7-2; D gene: .; J gene: TRBJ2-3; CDR3 DNA: TGTGCCAGCAGCTTATGGCCCTTCGGGCAGTTCACAGATACGCAGTATTTT; CDR3 protein: CASSLWPFGQFTDTQYF
clone size: few; V gene: TRBV23-1; D gene: .; J gene: TRBJ1-5; CDR3 DNA: TGCGCCAGCAGCCAAGGGGTTAATCAGCCCCAGCATTTT; CDR3 protein: CASSQGVNQPQHF
clone size: many; V gene: TRBV5-1; D gene: .; J gene: TRBJ2-1; CDR3 DNA: TGCGCCAGCAGCCTTCAGGCTGGAGCCTACAATGAGCAGTTCTTC; CDR3 protein: CASSLQAGAYNEQFF
clone size: .; V gene: TRBV20-1; D gene: TRBD2; J gene: TRBJ2-3; CDR3 DNA: TGCAGTTCCCGAGCGGGGGCCACAGATACGCAGTATTTT; CDR3 protein: CSSRAGATDTQYF
clone size: .; V gene: TRBV18; D gene: .; J gene: TRBJ1-5; CDR3 DNA: TGTGCCAGCTCACCAGCGGGGAGGGGCGGCAATCAGCCCCAGCATTTT; CDR3 protein: CASSPAGRGGNQPQHF
clone size: .; V gene: TRBV3-1; D gene: .; J gene: TRBJ2-1; CDR3 DNA: TGTGCCAGCAGCCGACTGGACAGTTACAATGAGCAGTTCTTC; CDR3 protein: CASSRLDSYNEQFF
clone size: few; V gene: TRBV6-5; D gene: .; J gene: TRBJ1-6; CDR3 DNA: TGTGCCAGCAGTTACTCAGGCCGCGGGGATTCACCCCTCCACTTT; CDR3 protein: CASSYSGRGDSPLHF
clone size: few; V gene: TRBV4-3; D gene: .; J gene: TRBJ2-3; CDR3 DNA: TGCGCCAGCAGCCCTCGGGGTGGGGGGGGCTTGCCAGATACGCAGTATTTT; CDR3 protein: CASSPRGGGGLPDTQYF
clone size: .; V gene: TRBV5-6; D gene: .; J gene: TRBJ2-3; CDR3 DNA: TGTGCCAGCAGCTTGGATCTTGGGGAGAGCACAGATACGCAGTATTTT; CDR3 protein: CASSLDLGESTDTQYF
clone size: .; V gene: TRBV12-3/TRBV12-4; D gene: .; J gene: TRBJ1-1; CDR3 DNA: TGTGCCAGCACCCCCACAGGGAGGTACACTGAAGCTTTCTTT; CDR3 protein: CASTPTGRYTEAFF
clone size: .; V gene: TRBV18; D gene: .; J gene: TRBJ1-1; CDR3 DNA: TGTGCCAGCTCACCAGAGTCGGGCACTGAAGCTTTCTTT; CDR3 protein: CASSPESGTEAFF
clone size: few; V gene: TRBV12-3/TRBV12-4; D gene: .; J gene: TRBJ2-4; CDR3 DNA: TGTGCCAGCAGTTTAGCGGGTGGGGTAGCCAAAAACATTCAGTACTTC; CDR3 protein: CASSLAGGVAKNIQYF
clone size: few; V gene: TRBV5-5; D gene: .; J gene: TRBJ2-3; CDR3 DNA: TGTGCCAGCAGCGTGGGGACCTTGGGGGATACGCAGTATTTT; CDR3 protein: CASSVGTLGDTQYF
clone size: .; V gene: TRBV6-6; D gene: .; J gene: TRBJ2-5; CDR3 DNA: TGTGCCATCCGCGACAGAAGGACCCAAGAGACCCAGTACTTC; CDR3 protein: CAIRDRRTQETQYF